This TCR beta chain was found in a study of glioma-infiltrating T cells. The wider study: Before surgery, glioma patients received dexamethasone for at most six days. Blood libraries targeted about 4- to 11-fold coverage of 900,000 to 1,000,000 T cells.

A note on this clonotype: What it binds is not known.

Using RNA template, CDR3s of TCR alpha and beta were amplified with iRepertoire arm-PCR. Tissue mRNA or PBMC total RNA, roughly 85-450 ng, went into one-step reverse transcription and amplification. Each CDR3 protein gets one entry after TCRdb re-called the multiplex PCR reads with MiXCR. The repertoire consists of around 350,000 distinct CDR3 sequences, with roughly 41% occurring once and the leading ten covering around 12%. Study-level results: Patients with low tissue-blood divergence carried a signature set of shared blood CDR3 motifs.

Germline V lookup: CDR1 SNHLY, CDR2 FYNNEI. This CDR3 is built from 15 residues. The V gene lost 4 bases and the J gene lost 8 bases, with 20 bases spanning the gap. The genes are TRBV2 and TRBJ1-2; D may be TRBD1 (6 bases). The sequenced material came from glioma tissue, nonneoplastic brain tissue, or PBMCs (not recorded which). The receptor was isolated from a human donor with low-grade glioma or glioblastoma, undergoing nonglioma brain surgery, or in good health (not recorded which). CDR3 DNA: TGTGCCAGCAGTGTCTACAGGGAAAGCGCGAGCGGCTACACCTTC. Amino acid sequence: CASSVYRESASGYTF. The full variable domain, rest sourced from reference TRBV2 and TRBJ1-2, is EPEVTQTPSHQVTQMGQEVILRCVPISNHLYFYWYRQILGQKVEFLVSFYNNEISEKSEIFDDQFSVERPDGSNFTLKIRSTKLEDSAMYFCASSVYRESASGYTFGSGTRLTVV.